Listed here are 27 T cell receptor beta chains from one sample, sequenced in a study of blood T cell repertoires in COVID-19. The assay was immunoSEQ multiplex PCR, and TCRdb's table has in-frame clones only and misses some. Of around 190,000 clones detected, more than 80% appear once; the ten largest clones hold approximately 8.7%. Specimen: PBMCs or T cells enriched from blood (not recorded which). The receptor set was obtained from a middle-aged man who had recovered from COVID-19.

CDR3 in amino acids: CASTFGRGQGNEKLFF. The CDR3 region has the DNA TGTGCCAGCACTTTTGGCCGGGGACAGGGGAATGAAAAACTGTTTTTT. V is TRBV6-6 and J is TRBJ1-4; TRBD1 matches 10 bases. Germline V CDR1 and CDR2: MNHNY, SVGAGI (reference sequence). Trimming at V came to 7 bases and at J to 5 bases, leaving 10 bases not matched to a gene. The CDR3 totals 16 residues.

V gene TRBV19 combines with J gene TRBJ2-1; possibly TRBD2 for D (5 bases). There are 17 residues in the CDR3. Germline CDR1 reads LNHDA; CDR2 reads SQIVND (reference sequence). Trimming removed 7 bases from V and 0 bases from J, with 19 bases in between. CDR3 sequence (DNA): TGTGCCAGTACGACTACTCTGGGGTCCAGCTCCTACAATGAGCAGTTCTTC. Encoded protein: CASTTTLGSSSYNEQFF.

The chain uses TRBV28 and TRBJ2-5; 7 nucleotides match TRBD2. With 7 bases clipped from V and 1 base from J, the junction kept 9 bases outside the gene matches. CDR3 length equals 15 residues. The germline gives CDR1 MDHEN, CDR2 SYDVKM. In DNA, the CDR3 is TGTGCCAGCAACCCGCTAGCGGCTCCCCAAGAGACCCAGTACTTC. As protein: CASNPLAAPQETQYF.

This clone was detected many times. The rearrangement joins TRBV6-1 to TRBJ2-7, with 8 bases that match TRBD1. The CDR3 covers 16 residues. V was pared by 3 bases and J by 5 bases, with 12 bases of the junction left unmatched. CDR1 is MNHNS, CDR2 SASEGT, per germline. The CDR3 loop reads CASSEGIGTGGHEQYF. The CDR3 DNA sequence: TGTGCCAGCAGTGAGGGGATCGGGACAGGCGGCCACGAGCAGTACTTC.

This sequence joins TRBV19 and TRBJ1-5; weak D call: TRBD1 (6 bases). Trimming took off 6 bases at V and 2 bases at J, with 17 bases between the two ends. CDR1 LNHDA and CDR2 SQIVND come from the germline V gene (reference sequence). The CDR3 is made up of 16 amino acids. CDR3 nucleotide sequence: TGTGCCAGTAGGGGGGAAACAGGGTTCGGCAATCAGCCCCAGCATTTT. Its protein is CASRGETGFGNQPQHF.

This chain joins TRBV9 and TRBJ1-1; TRBD1 agrees at 7 bases. The CDR3 covers 16 residues. Per germline, CDR1 SGDLS and CDR2 YYNGEE. Trimming at V came to 3 bases and at J to 0 bases, leaving 8 bases not matched to a gene. The DNA for the CDR3 is TGTGCCAGCAGCGGACAGGGAACCGTCCTGAACACTGAAGCTTTCTTT. Protein: CASSGQGTVLNTEAFF.

V usage is TRBV5-1 and J usage is TRBJ2-5; TRBD2 is a possible D gene (6 bases). V was cut by 3 bases and J by 1 base, with 16 bases left in between. Germline-derived CDR1 and CDR2 are SGHRS and YFSETQ. The CDR3 runs 16 residues. Written as DNA, the CDR3 is TGCGCCAGCAGCTCCACGGGACTCCCCACCCAAGAGACCCAGTACTTC. Translation gives CASSSTGLPTQETQYF.

V and J are TRBV7-7 and TRBJ2-5, with 12 bases that match TRBD1. V was clipped by 2 bases and J by 4 bases; unmatched bases: 8. Germline CDR1 reads SSHAT; CDR2 reads FNYEAQ (reference sequence). The CDR3 has 17 residues. CDR3 sequence (DNA): TGTGCCAGCAGCTTACCGGGACAGGGGGCGCTTCGAGAGACCCAGTACTTC. This encodes CASSLPGQGALRETQYF.

The J gene is TRBJ2-7, the V gene TRBV10-1; D perhaps matches TRBD1 (6 bases). The CDR3 sequence is 13 residues long. Trimming removed 7 bases from V and 5 bases from J, with 15 bases in between. Looked up from germline, CDR1 is WNHNN and CDR2 is SYGVQD (reference sequence). Here the CDR3 DNA reads TGCGCCAGCACCACCTTTTCAGGGGACGAGCAGTACTTC. Protein product: CASTTFSGDEQYF.

The chain joins TRBV7-2 to TRBJ2-7; 10 bases match TRBD1. V was pared by 5 bases and J by 3 bases, with 19 bases of the junction left unmatched. This CDR3 is built from 19 residues. Germline lookup yields CDR1 SGHTA and CDR2 FQGNSA. The CDR3 nucleotides read TGTGCCAGCAGCCAGTACCGGGACAGGGGCCTCCCAATTGGCTACGAGCAGTACTTC. It codes for CASSQYRDRGLPIGYEQYF.

This chain joins TRBV29-1 and TRBJ1-5; possibly TRBD1 for D (6 bases). Trimming stripped 2 bases from V and 7 bases from J, with 12 bases between. The CDR3 is made up of 13 amino acids. Germline loops: CDR1 SQVTM, CDR2 ANQGSEA. CDR3 nucleotides: TGCAGCGTTGAATTAGGGGGAGGGCAGCCCCAGCATTTT. It translates to CSVELGGGQPQHF.

J is TRBJ1-4 and V is TRBV7-9; weak D call: TRBD1 (5 bases). V was cut by 3 bases and J by 4 bases, with 12 bases left in between. CDR1 SEHNR and CDR2 FQNEAQ come from the germline V gene (reference sequence). CDR3 length equals 15 residues. The CDR3 sequence: CASSFGAGGNEKLFF. The CDR3 coding sequence is TGTGCCAGCAGCTTCGGGGCGGGGGGTAATGAAAAACTGTTTTTT.

This clone was counted only a few times. This chain connects TRBV5-6 to TRBJ1-4; 9 positions agree with TRBD1. The trim removed 5 bases at V and 0 bases at J, leaving 8 bases unmatched. The CDR3 totals 17 residues. Germline V gene lookup returns CDR1 SGHDT and CDR2 YYEEEE. The CDR3: CASRVTGGHATNEKLFF. The CDR3 DNA is TGTGCCAGCAGGGTGACAGGGGGTCACGCAACTAATGAAAAACTGTTTTTT.

The rearrangement links TRBV3-1 (or the pseudogene TRBV3-2) to TRBJ1-5; D gene unclear. CDR3 length: 13 residues. Germline values: CDR1 LGHDT, CDR2 YNNKEL (reference sequence). Trimming took 0 bases from V and 4 from J, leaving 4 bases between them. The CDR3 loop is CASSQDRNQPQHF. The CDR3 DNA follows: TGTGCCAGCAGCCAAGACAGGAATCAGCCCCAGCATTTT.

This clone showed up many times. CDR3 in amino acids: CASSDFGGETQYF. CDR3 DNA: TGTGCCAGCAGTGACTTCGGGGGAGAGACCCAGTACTTC. This rearrangement joins TRBV2 to TRBJ2-5, with D perhaps TRBD2 (6 bases). V lost 3 bases to trimming and J lost 4 bases, with 9 bases between them. This CDR3 spans 13 amino acids. CDR1 is SNHLY and CDR2 is FYNNEI in the germline V gene.

The genes are TRBV4-2 and TRBJ2-3, with D possibly TRBD2 on 5 matching bases. Germline CDR1 LGHNA, CDR2 YNFKEQ. The ends were cut back, 4 bases at V and 2 bases at J, with 10 bases in the middle. The length of the CDR3 is 14 residues. CDR3 coding DNA: TGTGCCAGCAGCCGGACTCTTTCCACAGATACGCAGTATTTT. Translated: CASSRTLSTDTQYF.

This chain uses TRBV28 with TRBJ1-2; the D is unclear. This CDR3 has 15 residues. The germline gives CDR1 MDHEN, CDR2 SYDVKM. V dropped 4 bases and J dropped 0 bases, with 12 bases sitting between them. Here the CDR3 reads CASSSHSRANYGYTF. In DNA, the CDR3 is TGTGCCAGCAGTTCCCACTCTAGAGCTAACTATGGCTACACCTTC.

The V call is TRBV7-2, the J call TRBJ1-2; 9 bases fit TRBD1. Germline V lookup: CDR1 SGHTA, CDR2 FQGNSA. V shed 0 bases, J shed 5 bases, and the junction held 4 bases outside the gene matches. The CDR3 covers 15 residues. The CDR3 DNA sequence: TGTGCCAGCAGCTTAGCGCCGGGACAGGGATATGGCTACACCTTC. Its protein product is CASSLAPGQGYGYTF.

This CDR3 is CASSPESRNTEAFF. CDR3 DNA sequence: TGCGCCAGCAGCCCCGAGTCCCGGAACACTGAAGCTTTCTTT. This sequence joins TRBV5-1 and TRBJ1-1; D ambiguous. Trimming removed 4 bases at V and 1 base at J, with 11 bases between. Germline assignment: CDR1 SGHRS and CDR2 YFSETQ. CDR3 length: 14 amino acids.

The V gene is TRBV5-1, the J gene TRBJ2-2; no firm D call. Germline V CDR1 and CDR2: SGHRS, YFSETQ. The CDR3 totals 15 residues. V shed 0 bases and J shed 1 base, with 7 bases lying between them. CDR3 sequence: CASSLDPKNTGELFF. CDR3 in DNA: TGCGCCAGCAGCTTGGATCCTAAGAACACCGGGGAGCTGTTTTTT.

The rearrangement joins TRBV2 to TRBJ2-1; 7 bases match TRBD1. The junction had 8 bases not matched to a gene; V was cut back by 7 bases and J by 2 bases. This CDR3 contains 15 residues. Germline CDR1 SNHLY, CDR2 FYNNEI. The CDR3 nucleotides read TGTGCCAGCATATCGAGGACAGGAGCCTACAATGAGCAGTTCTTC. The encoded protein is CASISRTGAYNEQFF.

The chain employs TRBV5-5 and TRBJ1-1; D ambiguous. The germline V and J ends were trimmed by 1 base and 0 bases, with 4 bases remaining between them. This CDR3 comprises 13 residues. Germline CDR1 SGHKS, CDR2 YYEKEE (reference sequence). The CDR3 nucleotides are TGTGCCAGCAGCTTGATTATGAACACTGAAGCTTTCTTT. It yields the protein CASSLIMNTEAFF.

The J gene is TRBJ1-5, the V gene TRBV6-5; unclear D gene. Germline loops: CDR1 MNHEY, CDR2 SVGAGI. This CDR3 has 13 amino acids. The ends were cut back, 6 bases at V and 0 bases at J, with 6 bases in the middle. The DNA for the CDR3 is TGTGCCAGCAGGGCAGATAGCAATCAGCCCCAGCATTTT. This translates into CASRADSNQPQHF.

The rearrangement links TRBV6-8 to TRBJ1-3; D remains ambiguous. The V and J ends lost 6 bases and 4 bases respectively, with 13 bases between them. This CDR3 contains 14 residues. The germline CDR1 and CDR2 sequences are MNHGY and SAAAGT. CDR3 in DNA: TGTGCCAGCAGCCCTGGACTAGTGGGAAACACCATATATTTT. It specifies CASSPGLVGNTIYF.

The rearrangement uses TRBV5-5 and TRBJ1-4, with D unresolved. Trimming stripped 0 bases from V and 8 bases from J, with 8 bases between. The CDR3 spans 13 residues. CDR1 is SGHKS and CDR2 is YYEKEE in the germline V gene (reference sequence). CDR3 sequence: CASSLVGGEKLFF. CDR3 coding DNA: TGTGCCAGCAGCTTGGTGGGAGGCGAAAAACTGTTTTTT.

The J gene is TRBJ2-7, the V gene TRBV3-1 (or the pseudogene TRBV3-2), with 10 bases that match TRBD2. The CDR3 spans 18 residues. The germline gives CDR1 LGHDT, CDR2 YNNKEL (reference sequence). The junction had 8 bases not matched to a gene; V was cut back by 0 bases and J by 0 bases. This CDR3 is CASSQELGLATSSYEQYF. CDR3 coding DNA: TGTGCCAGCAGCCAAGAACTGGGACTAGCGACCAGCTCCTACGAGCAGTACTTC.

V and J are TRBV27 and TRBJ1-2, with a possible D match to TRBD1 (6 bases). Trimming took off 6 bases at V and 0 bases at J, with 11 bases between the two ends. The CDR3 is made up of 14 amino acids. Germline CDR1 is MNHEY and CDR2 is SMNVEV (reference sequence). The chain's CDR3 is CASRSGAANYGYTF. CDR3 sequence (DNA): TGTGCCAGCAGGTCAGGGGCGGCTAACTATGGCTACACCTTC.